This TCR beta chain was identified during a study of Ad26.COV2.S vaccination and SARS-CoV-2 variants. Profiling relied on immunoSEQ multiplex PCR, and the TCRdb table lists in-frame clones only, not all of them. The repertoire has hundreds of thousands of clones, around 87% of them found once; the top ten carry 2.5% to 3.5%. Germline V gene lookup returns CDR1 SNHLY and CDR2 FYNNEI. The V and J ends lost 7 bases and 7 bases respectively, with 12 bases between them. The CDR3 contains 12 residues. As for treatment: about 20 received Ad26.COV2.S at low or high dose, single or two shots; 5 received placebo; per-sample allocation not given. Sampling happened 63 days after the first vaccine or placebo injection.

V is TRBV2 and J is TRBJ2-3; no clear D gene. The sequence was collected from a person between 18 and 60 years old who received the Ad26.COV2.S COVID-19 vaccine or a placebo. The sample was peripheral blood, taken in a trial of Ad26.COV2.S vaccine versus placebo. The CDR3 reads CASTLSVNTQYF. In nucleotides, the CDR3 is TGTGCCAGCACCCTCTCAGTTAATACGCAGTATTTT.